These T cell receptor beta chains were read from a single sample in a study of blood T cell repertoires in COVID-19. The protocol was immunoSEQ multiplex PCR, while the TCRdb copy is restricted to in-frame clones and leaves out a portion. The sample carries a few hundred thousand clones, about four fifths recorded once. Sequencing was performed on PBMCs or T cells enriched from blood (not recorded which). The receptors shown here come from a man aged 50 to 60 who had recovered from COVID-19. Each CDR3 is given with its conserved first and last residue. The D gene is left open where the match is weak. Clone size is stated in some rows and not others, as once, few, many or a class when expanded.

CASRGGGRHSNQPQHF	TGCGCCAGCAGAGGGGGGGGGCGACATAGCAATCAGCCCCAGCATTTT	TRBJ1-5	TRBV5-1	NA	NA
CASSQEDRADNEQFF	TGTGCCAGCAGCCAGGAGGACAGGGCGGACAATGAGCAGTTCTTC	TRBJ2-1	TRBV4-2	NA	TRBD1
CASSRAPDTYTEAFF	TGTGCCAGCAGCCGGGCTCCGGACACATACACTGAAGCTTTCTTT	TRBJ1-1	TRBV5-6	NA	NA
CAISEGGYNSPLHF	TGTGCCATCAGTGAAGGGGGCTATAATTCACCCCTCCACTTT	TRBJ1-6	TRBV10-3	NA	NA
CASSVDVRGNTEAFF	TGTGCCAGCAGCGTAGACGTCAGGGGAAACACTGAAGCTTTCTTT	TRBJ1-1	TRBV9	NA	NA
CASSLATSGAAETQYF	TGCGCCAGCAGCTTGGCGACTAGCGGGGCCGCGGAGACCCAGTACTTC	TRBJ2-5	TRBV5-1	NA	TRBD2
CASSFRTGGDTQYF	TGTGCCAGCAGCTTCCGGACAGGGGGAGATACGCAGTATTTT	TRBJ2-3	TRBV9	NA	TRBD1
CASSPLGGGTNTEAFF	TGTGCCAGCAGCCCACTTGGTGGGGGGACGAACACTGAAGCTTTCTTT	TRBJ1-1	TRBV11-3	few	NA
CASSLGSSGIKEQYF	TGCGCCAGCAGCTTGGGGTCTAGCGGGATCAAGGAGCAGTACTTC	TRBJ2-7	TRBV5-1	NA	TRBD2
CASSSGSGYKTQYF	TGTGCCAGCAGCTCCGGATCAGGGTATAAGACCCAGTACTTC	TRBJ2-5	TRBV7-9	once	NA
CASSARLVYNTGELFF	TGTGCCAGCAGCGCGAGATTGGTGTACAACACCGGGGAGCTGTTTTTT	TRBJ2-2	TRBV7-9	NA	NA
CASSLPGLAGATTDTQYF	TGTGCCAGCAGCCTTCCGGGACTAGCGGGAGCCACCACAGATACGCAGTATTTT	TRBJ2-3	TRBV5-5	NA	TRBD2
CASSYGPQHF	TGTGCCAGCAGTTACGGGCCCCAGCATTTT	TRBJ1-5	TRBV28	NA	NA
CASSLRDSVGTDTQYF	TGTGCCAGCAGCCTCCGGGACTCCGTGGGCACAGATACGCAGTATTTT	TRBJ2-3	TRBV4-2	NA	NA
CASSLPTGTSGKDGYEQYF	TGCGCCAGCAGCTTGCCGACCGGGACTAGCGGGAAAGATGGGTACGAGCAGTACTTC	TRBJ2-7	TRBV5-1	once	TRBD2
CASSLGTTFGEQYF	TGTGCCAGTAGCCTTGGGACAACCTTCGGGGAGCAGTACTTC	TRBJ2-7	TRBV19	once	NA
CAAQGRGTNTGELFF	TGTGCCGCCCAGGGGAGGGGAACGAACACCGGGGAGCTGTTTTTT	TRBJ2-2	TRBV28	NA	NA
CASTPGSFPSSYEQYF	TGTGCCAGCACCCCCGGTTCGTTTCCGAGCTCCTACGAGCAGTACTTC	TRBJ2-7	TRBV2	NA	NA
CASSVGGGIYTDTQYF	TGCGCCAGCAGTGTAGGCGGGGGGATATACACAGATACGCAGTATTTT	TRBJ2-3	TRBV10-2	NA	TRBD2
CASSQDRTGMNSPLHF	TGCGCCAGCAGCCAAGATCGTACAGGGATGAATTCACCCCTCCACTTT	TRBJ1-6	TRBV4-1	NA	NA
CASSYPGGTEAFF	TGTGCCAGCAGTTATCCAGGAGGCACTGAAGCTTTCTTT	TRBJ1-1	TRBV6-2/TRBV6-3	NA	NA
CASTQNSGANVLTF	TGTGCCAGCACACAAAACTCTGGGGCCAACGTCCTGACTTTC	TRBJ2-6	TRBV6-5	NA	NA
CASSPGLAGEGEQYF	TGTGCCAGCAGCCCTGGACTAGCGGGAGAGGGTGAGCAGTACTTC	TRBJ2-7	TRBV9	NA	TRBD2
CASRSGNTIYF	TGTGCCTCGAGGTCTGGAAACACCATATATTTT	TRBJ1-3	TRBV19	NA	NA
CASSSADRNTEAFF	TGTGCCAGCAGCTCCGCCGACAGAAACACTGAAGCTTTCTTT	TRBJ1-1	TRBV7-6	NA	NA
CASSAGVGTSNQPQHF	TGTGCCAGCAGTGCCGGGGTAGGAACGAGCAATCAGCCCCAGCATTTT	TRBJ1-5	TRBV6-1	few	NA
CASSLGFVGGGETQYF	TGTGCCAGCAGCTTAGGGTTTGTGGGGGGTGGAGAGACCCAGTACTTC	TRBJ2-5	TRBV7-2	NA	NA
CASSLRQDHETQYF	TGTGCCAGCAGCTTACGGCAGGATCACGAGACCCAGTACTTC	TRBJ2-5	TRBV7-9	NA	NA
CASSPEGNGEKLFF	TGTGCCAGCAGTCCGGAGGGGAACGGTGAAAAACTGTTTTTT	TRBJ1-4	TRBV6-5	NA	NA
CAISKHRGDGLTDTQYF	TGTGCCATCAGTAAACACAGGGGTGACGGGCTCACAGATACGCAGTATTTT	TRBJ2-3	TRBV10-3	NA	TRBD1
CASSLAGSQPQHF	TGTGCCAGCAGCTTGGCCGGGTCTCAGCCCCAGCATTTT	TRBJ1-5	TRBV5-4	NA	NA
CASSLARFDEQFF	TGTGCCAGCAGCTTAGCCAGGTTCGATGAGCAGTTCTTC	TRBJ2-1	TRBV11-2	NA	NA
CASSSEGGFQETQYF	TGCGCCAGCAGCTCCGAGGGAGGCTTCCAAGAGACCCAGTACTTC	TRBJ2-5	TRBV5-1	NA	NA
CASSEALPGQAAFF	TGTGCCAGCAGTGAAGCGCTTCCGGGACAAGCAGCTTTCTTT	TRBJ1-1	TRBV6-1	NA	NA
CASSLDLGVHTDTQYF	TGTGCCAGCAGCTTGGATTTAGGAGTCCACACAGATACGCAGTATTTT	TRBJ2-3	TRBV5-6	NA	NA
CASRALTSSNEQFF	TGTGCCAGCAGGGCCCTGACTAGTTCAAATGAGCAGTTCTTC	TRBJ2-1	TRBV6-4	NA	NA
CASSSTSLNSGANVLTF	TGTGCCAGCAGTTCTACTAGCTTGAACTCTGGGGCCAACGTCCTGACTTTC	TRBJ2-6	TRBV27	once	NA
CASWAGGNGSGQPQHF	TGCGCCAGCTGGGCCGGGGGAAATGGGTCGGGTCAGCCCCAGCATTTT	TRBJ1-5	TRBV10-1	few	NA
CASSSDRGGTEAFF	TGCGCCAGCAGCTCCGACAGGGGGGGGACTGAAGCTTTCTTT	TRBJ1-1	TRBV5-1	NA	TRBD1
CASSVRGVRFTGELFF	TGTGCCAGCAGCGTAAGGGGTGTGAGGTTCACCGGGGAGCTGTTTTTT	TRBJ2-2	TRBV9	NA	NA
CSVIVQATEAFF	TGCAGCGTTATCGTTCAAGCAACTGAAGCTTTCTTT	TRBJ1-1	TRBV29-1	NA	NA